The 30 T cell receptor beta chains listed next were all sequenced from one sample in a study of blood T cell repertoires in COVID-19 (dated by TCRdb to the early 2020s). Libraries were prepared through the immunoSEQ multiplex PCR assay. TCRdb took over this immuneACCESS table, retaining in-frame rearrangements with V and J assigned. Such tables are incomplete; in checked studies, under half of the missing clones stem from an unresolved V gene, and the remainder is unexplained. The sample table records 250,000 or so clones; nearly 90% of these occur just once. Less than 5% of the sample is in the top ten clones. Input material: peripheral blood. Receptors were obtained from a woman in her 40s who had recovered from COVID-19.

The CDR3 here is CASSQIAGNPSGRTPYNEQFF. CDR3 nucleotides: TGCGCCAGCAGCCAAATCGCCGGCAACCCTAGCGGGAGGACCCCCTACAATGAGCAGTTCTTC. The chain joins TRBV4-3 to TRBJ2-1; TRBD2 aligns across 11 bases. The germline CDR1 and CDR2 sequences are LGHNA and YSLEER. Trimming took 2 bases from V and 2 from J; bases not matched to a gene: 17. The CDR3 runs 21 residues.

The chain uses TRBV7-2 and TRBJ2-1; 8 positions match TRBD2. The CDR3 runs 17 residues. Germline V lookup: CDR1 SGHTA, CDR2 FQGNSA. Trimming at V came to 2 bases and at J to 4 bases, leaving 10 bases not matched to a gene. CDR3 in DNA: TGTGCCAGCAGCTTAACCGGGAGGCGGGGGGTATACAATGAGCAGTTCTTC. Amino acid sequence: CASSLTGRRGVYNEQFF.

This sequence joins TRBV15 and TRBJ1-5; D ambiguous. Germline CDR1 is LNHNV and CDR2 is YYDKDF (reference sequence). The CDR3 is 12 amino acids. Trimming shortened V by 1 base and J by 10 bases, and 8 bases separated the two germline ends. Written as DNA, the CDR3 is TGTGCCACCAGCAGAGTGGCAGGTCCCCAGCATTTT. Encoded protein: CATSRVAGPQHF. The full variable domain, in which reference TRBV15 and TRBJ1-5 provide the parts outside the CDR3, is DAMVIQNPRYQVTQFGKPVTLSCSQTLNHNVMYWYQQKSSQAPKLLFHYYDKDFNNEADTPDNFQSRRPNTSFCFLDIRSPGLGDTAMYLCATSRVAGPQHFGDGTRLSIL.

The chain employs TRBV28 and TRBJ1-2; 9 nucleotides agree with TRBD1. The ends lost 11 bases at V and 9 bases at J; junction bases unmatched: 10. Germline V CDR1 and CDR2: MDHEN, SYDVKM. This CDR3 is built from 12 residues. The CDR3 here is CACTTGGDSYTF. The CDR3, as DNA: TGTGCCTGCACGACAGGGGGTGATAGCTACACCTTC.

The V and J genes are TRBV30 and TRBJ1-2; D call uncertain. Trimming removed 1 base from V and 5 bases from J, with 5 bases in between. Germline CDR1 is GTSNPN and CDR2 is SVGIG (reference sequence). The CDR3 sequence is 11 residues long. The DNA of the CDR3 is TGTGCCTGGAGTGGAGAGTATGGCTACACCTTC. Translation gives CAWSGEYGYTF. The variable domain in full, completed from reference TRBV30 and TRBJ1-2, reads SQTIHQWPATLVQPVGSPLSLECTVEGTSNPNLYWYRQAAGRGLQLLFYSVGIGQISSEVPQNLSASRPQDRQFILSSKKLLLSDSGFYLCAWSGEYGYTFGSGTRLTVV.

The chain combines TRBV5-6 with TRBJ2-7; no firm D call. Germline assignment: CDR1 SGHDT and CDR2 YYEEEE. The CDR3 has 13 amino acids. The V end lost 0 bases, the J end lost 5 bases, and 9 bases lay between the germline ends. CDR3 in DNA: TGTGCCAGCAGCTTGGACGGGTTCCACGAGCAGTACTTC. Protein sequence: CASSLDGFHEQYF.

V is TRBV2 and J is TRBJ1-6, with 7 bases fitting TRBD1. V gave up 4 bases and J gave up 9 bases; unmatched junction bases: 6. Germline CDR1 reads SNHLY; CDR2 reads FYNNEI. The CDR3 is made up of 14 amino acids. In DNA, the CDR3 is TGTGCCAGCAGTGTTACCTGGGACAGTTCACCCCTCCACTTT. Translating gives CASSVTWDSSPLHF.

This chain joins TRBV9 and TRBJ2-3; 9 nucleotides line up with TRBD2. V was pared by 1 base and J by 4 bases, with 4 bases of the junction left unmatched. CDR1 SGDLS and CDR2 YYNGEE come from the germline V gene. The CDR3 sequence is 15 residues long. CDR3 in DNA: TGTGCCAGCAGCGTAATGGGACTAGCATCAGATACGCAGTATTTT. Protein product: CASSVMGLASDTQYF. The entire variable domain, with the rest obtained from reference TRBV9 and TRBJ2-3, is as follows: DSGVTQTPKHLITATGQRVTLRCSPRSGDLSVYWYQQSLDQGLQFLIQYYNGEERAKGNILERFSAQQFPDLHSELNLSSLELGDSALYFCASSVMGLASDTQYFGPGTRLTVL.

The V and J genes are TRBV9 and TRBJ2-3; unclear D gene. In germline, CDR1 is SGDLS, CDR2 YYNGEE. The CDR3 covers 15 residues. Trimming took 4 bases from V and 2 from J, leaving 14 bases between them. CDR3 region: CASSPRGSPTDTQYF. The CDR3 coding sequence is TGTGCCAGCAGCCCGCGCGGTTCCCCCACAGATACGCAGTATTTT.

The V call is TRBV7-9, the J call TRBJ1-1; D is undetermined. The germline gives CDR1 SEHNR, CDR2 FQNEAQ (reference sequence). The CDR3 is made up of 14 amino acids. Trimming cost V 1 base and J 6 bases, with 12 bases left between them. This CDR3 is CASSLVLPGSEAFF. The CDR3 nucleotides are TGTGCCAGCAGCTTAGTGCTCCCGGGTTCTGAAGCTTTCTTT.

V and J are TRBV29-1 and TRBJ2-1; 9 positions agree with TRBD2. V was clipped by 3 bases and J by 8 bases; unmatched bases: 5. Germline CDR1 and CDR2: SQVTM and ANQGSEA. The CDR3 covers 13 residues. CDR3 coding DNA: TGCAGCGTTGAGGTAGCGGGAGTGTATGAGCAGTTCTTC. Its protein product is CSVEVAGVYEQFF.

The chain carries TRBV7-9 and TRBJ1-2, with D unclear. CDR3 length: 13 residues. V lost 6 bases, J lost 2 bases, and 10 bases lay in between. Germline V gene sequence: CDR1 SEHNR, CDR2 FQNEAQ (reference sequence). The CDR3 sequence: CASSSQMNYGYTF. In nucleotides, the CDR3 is TGTGCCAGCAGTTCACAGATGAACTATGGCTACACCTTC.

This CDR3 reads CASSADPGQGANEQFF. CDR3 coding DNA: TGTGCCAGCAGCGCCGATCCGGGACAGGGGGCCAATGAGCAGTTCTTC. The chain employs TRBV9 and TRBJ2-1; 12 positions match TRBD1. This CDR3 spans 16 amino acids. The V gene end was trimmed by 3 bases and the J gene end by 6 bases; junction bases not matched to a gene: 7. The germline gives CDR1 SGDLS, CDR2 YYNGEE.

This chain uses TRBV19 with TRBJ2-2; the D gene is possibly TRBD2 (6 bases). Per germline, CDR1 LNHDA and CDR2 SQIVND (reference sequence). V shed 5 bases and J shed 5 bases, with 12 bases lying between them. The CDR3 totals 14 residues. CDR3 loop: CASSAGPATGELFF. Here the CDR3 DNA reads TGTGCCAGTAGTGCGGGACCGGCGACCGGGGAGCTGTTTTTT.

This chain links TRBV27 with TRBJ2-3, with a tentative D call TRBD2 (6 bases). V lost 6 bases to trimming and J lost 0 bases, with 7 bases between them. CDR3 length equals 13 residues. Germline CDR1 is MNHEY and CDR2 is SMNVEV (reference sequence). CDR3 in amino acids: CASRAGSTDTQYF. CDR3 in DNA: TGTGCCAGCAGGGCGGGGAGCACAGATACGCAGTATTTT.

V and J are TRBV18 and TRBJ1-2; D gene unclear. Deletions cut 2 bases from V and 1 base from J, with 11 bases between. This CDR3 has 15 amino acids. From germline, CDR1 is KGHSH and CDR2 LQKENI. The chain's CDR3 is CASSPIMADNYGYTF. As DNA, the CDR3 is TGTGCCAGCTCACCAATTATGGCGGATAACTATGGCTACACCTTC.

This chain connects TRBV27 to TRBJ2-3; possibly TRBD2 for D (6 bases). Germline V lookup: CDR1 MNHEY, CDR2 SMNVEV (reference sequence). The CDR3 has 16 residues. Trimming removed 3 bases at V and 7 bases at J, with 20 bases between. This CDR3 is CASSLRAGMGGNTQYF. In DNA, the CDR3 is TGTGCCAGCAGTTTGAGAGCGGGCATGGGCGGCAATACGCAGTATTTT.

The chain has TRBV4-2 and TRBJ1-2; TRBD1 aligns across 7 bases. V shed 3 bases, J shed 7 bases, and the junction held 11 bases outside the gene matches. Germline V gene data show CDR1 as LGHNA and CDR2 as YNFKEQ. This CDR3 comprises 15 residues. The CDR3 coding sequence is TGTGCCAGCAGCCAGGGGACGACAGGGCTGCGTGGCTACACCTTC. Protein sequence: CASSQGTTGLRGYTF.

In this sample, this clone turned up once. CDR3 protein: CASGPTGNTGELFF. Here the CDR3 DNA reads TGTGCCAGCGGACCAACAGGGAACACCGGGGAGCTGTTTTTT. The chain carries TRBV7-2 and TRBJ2-2; D may be TRBD1 (5 bases). Germline loops: CDR1 SGHTA, CDR2 FQGNSA. With 8 bases removed from V and 1 base from J, the gap between germline ends came to 11 bases. CDR3 size: 14 residues. The full variable domain, its missing parts supplied by reference TRBV7-2 and TRBJ2-2, is GAGVSQSPSNKVTEKGKDVELRCDPISGHTALYWYRQSLGQGLEFLIYFQGNSAPDKSGLPSDRFSAERTGGSVSTLTIQRTQQEDSAVYLCASGPTGNTGELFFGEGSRLTVL.

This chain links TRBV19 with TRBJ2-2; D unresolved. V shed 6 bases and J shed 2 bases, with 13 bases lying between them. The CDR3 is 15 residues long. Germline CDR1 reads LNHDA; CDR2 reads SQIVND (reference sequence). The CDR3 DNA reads TGTGCCAGTAGATCAGACTTTTTTAACACCGGGGAGCTGTTTTTT. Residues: CASRSDFFNTGELFF. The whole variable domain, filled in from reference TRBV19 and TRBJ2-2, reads DGGITQSPKYLFRKEGQNVTLSCEQNLNHDAMYWYRQDPGQGLRLIYYSQIVNDFQKGDIAEGYSVSREKKESFPLTVTSAQKNPTAFYLCASRSDFFNTGELFFGEGSRLTVL.

CDR3 amino acids: CASSLYTRQGGGNTIYF. As DNA, the CDR3 is TGTGCCAGCAGCTTATACACGAGACAGGGGGGTGGAAACACCATATATTTT. The chain carries TRBV5-4 and TRBJ1-3, with TRBD1 matching 9 bases. V was clipped by 2 bases and J by 3 bases; unmatched bases: 9. CDR3 size: 17 residues. The V gene's germline CDR1 is SGHNT and CDR2 YYREEE (reference sequence).

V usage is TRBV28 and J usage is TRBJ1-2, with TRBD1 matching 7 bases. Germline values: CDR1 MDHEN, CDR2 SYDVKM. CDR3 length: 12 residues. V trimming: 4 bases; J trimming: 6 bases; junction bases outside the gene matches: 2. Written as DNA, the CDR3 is TGTGCCAGCAGTTCTCAGGGGGATGGCTACACCTTC. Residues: CASSSQGDGYTF.

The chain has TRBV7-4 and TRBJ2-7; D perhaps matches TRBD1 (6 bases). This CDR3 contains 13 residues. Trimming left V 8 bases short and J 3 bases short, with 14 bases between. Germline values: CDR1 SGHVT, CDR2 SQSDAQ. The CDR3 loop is CASGATGRYEQYV. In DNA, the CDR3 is TGTGCCAGCGGGGCCACAGGGCGCTACGAGCAGTACGTC.

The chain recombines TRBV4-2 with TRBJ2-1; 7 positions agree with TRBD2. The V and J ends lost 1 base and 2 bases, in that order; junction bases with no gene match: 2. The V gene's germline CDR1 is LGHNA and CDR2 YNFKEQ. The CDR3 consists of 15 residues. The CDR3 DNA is TGTGCCAGCAGCCAAGTCCGGGGGGCCTACAATGAGCAGTTCTTC. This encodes CASSQVRGAYNEQFF.

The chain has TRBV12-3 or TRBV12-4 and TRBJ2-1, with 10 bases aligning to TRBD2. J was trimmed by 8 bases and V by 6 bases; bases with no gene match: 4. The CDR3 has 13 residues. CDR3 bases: TGTGCCAGCAGCAGCGGGGGGGCTTATGAGCAGTTCTTC. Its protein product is CASSSGGAYEQFF.

CDR3 in DNA: TGTGCCAGCAGCTTGGGAGGCCAGCGGGCCTACGAGCAGTACGTC. Translated: CASSLGGQRAYEQYV. The V call is TRBV5-4, the J call TRBJ2-7, with D perhaps matching TRBD2 (6 bases). Germline CDR1 and CDR2: SGHNT and YYREEE (reference sequence). V lost 0 bases, J lost 2 bases, and 12 bases lay in between. The CDR3 consists of 15 residues.

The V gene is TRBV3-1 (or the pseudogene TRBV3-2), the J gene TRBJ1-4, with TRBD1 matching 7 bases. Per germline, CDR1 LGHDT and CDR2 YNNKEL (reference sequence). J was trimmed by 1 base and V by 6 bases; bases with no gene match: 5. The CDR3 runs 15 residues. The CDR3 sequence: CASRTHRGTNEKLFF. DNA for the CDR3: TGTGCCAGCAGGACTCACAGGGGAACTAATGAAAAACTGTTTTTT.

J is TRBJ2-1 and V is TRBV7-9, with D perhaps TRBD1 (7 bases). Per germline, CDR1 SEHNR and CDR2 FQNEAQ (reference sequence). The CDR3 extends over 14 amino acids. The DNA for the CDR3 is TGTGCAGACGACCCAGGGGGGACGCTACATGAGCAGTTCTTC. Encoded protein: CADDPGGTLHEQFF.

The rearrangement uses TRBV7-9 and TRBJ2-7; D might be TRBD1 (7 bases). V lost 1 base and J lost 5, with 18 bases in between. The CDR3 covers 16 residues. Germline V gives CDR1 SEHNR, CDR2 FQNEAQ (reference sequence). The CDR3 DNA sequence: TGTGCCAGCAGCTTAGACCCCGGGCAGGGGGGCAACGAGCAGTACTTC. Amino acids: CASSLDPGQGGNEQYF. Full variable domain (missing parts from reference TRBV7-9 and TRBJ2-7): DTGVSQNPRHKITKRGQNVTFRCDPISEHNRLYWYRQTLGQGPEFLTYFQNEAQLEKSRLLSDRFSAERPKGSFSTLEIQRTEQGDSAMYLCASSLDPGQGGNEQYFGPGTRLTVT.

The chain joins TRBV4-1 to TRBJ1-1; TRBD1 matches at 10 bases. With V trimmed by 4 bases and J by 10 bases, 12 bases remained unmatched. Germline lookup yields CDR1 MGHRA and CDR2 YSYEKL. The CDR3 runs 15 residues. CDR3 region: CASSRNLIDRGRAFF. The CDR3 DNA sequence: TGCGCCAGCAGCCGAAATTTAATCGACAGGGGGCGAGCTTTCTTT.